This TCR beta chain emerged from a study of T cells after yellow fever vaccination. This clonotype was detected many times. TCRdb reprocessed the 5' RACE reads with MiXCR, giving one entry per CDR3 protein. The table shows 310,000 or so distinct CDR3 sequences, with more than 3% occurring only once. The germline V gene encodes CDR1 MNHEY and CDR2 SVGEGT. V lost 7 bases and J lost 6, with 9 bases in between. The CDR3 has 12 amino acids. The material was PBMCs, obtained on the day of the yellow fever booster vaccination. The chain couples TRBV6-2 or TRBV6-3 to TRBJ2-2, with D possibly TRBD2 on 6 matching bases. The sequence was collected from a man aged 18 to 29 who received the YFV17D yellow fever vaccine. DNA for the CDR3: TGTGCCAGCACGTGGGGGGCCGGGGAGCTGTTTTTT. This sequence encodes CASTWGAGELFF.